The present T cell receptor (beta chain) was sequenced within a study of blood T cell repertoires in COVID-19. Overall study: Acute-phase and convalescent COVID-19 samples originated in the United States, Italy and Spain. PBMCs, B-cell-depleted T cells, or T cells were the source of the cDNA or gDNA that made up the material.

Original methodology: Cell counts per sample came from amplifying reference gene primers. Clones were read by immunoSEQ multiplex PCR, and TCRdb kept only the in-frame ones, dropping some. Clone size and the V and J calls come from that table; the DNA yielded D and trimming. This sample has a few hundred thousand clones; about 85% occur once, and the top ten carry 0.87%. One Seattle source followed patients from active infection through their disease course. The CDR3 is 13 amino acids. V gave up 5 bases and J gave up 4 bases, with 9 bases separating them. Germline V gene sequence: CDR1 LNHDA, CDR2 SQIVND (reference sequence).

The TCR comes from a human donor with COVID-19, enrolled during active disease. The donor label of this sample is uncertain. V is TRBV19 and J is TRBJ1-5; D uncertain. The sequencing sample was made of peripheral blood. CDR3 coding DNA: TGTGCCAGTAGTCCGACACAGAATCAGCCCCAGCATTTT. Translation gives CASSPTQNQPQHF.